One sample yielded the 24 T cell receptor beta chains listed below, sequenced in a study of cytomegalovirus exposure and HLA in healthy donors (dated by TCRdb to 2015 to 2018). Library method: the immunoSEQ multiplex PCR assay. Imported from immuneACCESS, the table was reduced by TCRdb to in-frame sequences with V and J called. These copies leave out some clones; in studies compared against another copy, an unresolved V gene accounts for under half, and the cause of the remainder is not known. Present in this sample are 150,000 to 200,000 clones, about 89% of which were seen just once. Jointly, the top ten make up about 3% of the sample. Source material: PBMCs. The receptor set was obtained from a woman aged 18-29 years in good health and CMV-seropositive.

This clone was counted a few times. The V call is TRBV6-1, the J call TRBJ2-1; D might be TRBD2 (6 bases). Between the trimmed V and J ends, which lost 0 bases and 4 bases, there was a span of 10 bases. Germline CDR1 is MNHNS and CDR2 is SASEGT. This CDR3 is 15 amino acids long. CDR3 DNA: TGTGCCAGCAGTGAAGCGGGAGGTCATTACAATGAGCAGTTCTTC. As protein: CASSEAGGHYNEQFF.

The CDR3 bases are TGTGCCAGCAGTCCTAGTTACGGTTCTTCCTACAATGAGCAGTTCTTC. It codes for CASSPSYGSSYNEQFF. This rearrangement joins TRBV11-2 to TRBJ2-1; the D is unclear. The CDR3 is 16 amino acids. Germline loops: CDR1 SGHAT, CDR2 FQNNGV. V was clipped by 6 bases and J by 1 base, with 16 bases between them.

This chain joins TRBV5-1 and TRBJ1-2; 7 bases map to TRBD1. V shed 4 bases, J shed 6 bases, and the junction held 12 bases outside the gene matches. The CDR3 is 15 residues long. Germline V lookup: CDR1 SGHRS, CDR2 YFSETQ. CDR3 sequence reads: CASSGGWDSLNGYTF. CDR3 nucleotides: TGCGCCAGCAGCGGAGGATGGGACAGCCTAAATGGCTACACCTTC.

The sample holds one count of this clone. J is TRBJ2-7 and V is TRBV7-2; 8 bases are a match to TRBD2. The junction had 5 bases not matched to a gene; V was cut back by 3 bases and J by 1 base. This CDR3 is 15 amino acids long. The germline V gene encodes CDR1 SGHTA and CDR2 FQGNSA. In DNA, the CDR3 is TGTGCCAGCAGCTTCGAGCGGGGGATTTCCTACGAGCAGTACTTC. This encodes CASSFERGISYEQYF.

This chain joins TRBV6-4 and TRBJ2-1, with 9 bases aligning to TRBD2. After removal of 2 bases from V and 5 bases from J, the junction contained 4 bases not matched to a gene. The CDR3 sequence is 15 residues long. Germline CDR1 MRHNA, CDR2 SNTAGT. In DNA form, the CDR3 reads TGTGCCAGCAGTGACGAAGCGGGAGGAAACAATGAGCAGTTCTTC. Translated, it gives CASSDEAGGNNEQFF.

The rearrangement links TRBV5-4 to TRBJ1-1; 8 bases match TRBD1. V trimming: 4 bases; J trimming: 1 base; junction bases outside the gene matches: 6. The CDR3 extends over 15 amino acids. Germline loops: CDR1 SGHNT, CDR2 YYREEE (reference sequence). The CDR3 DNA is TGTGCCAGCAGCCCCGGACAGGGCAGGAACACTGAAGCTTTCTTT. Translated, it gives CASSPGQGRNTEAFF.

This clone was detected a few times. The chain combines TRBV7-9 with TRBJ2-7, with a possible D match to TRBD2 (7 bases). Trimming stripped 2 bases from V and 5 bases from J, with 13 bases between. Germline values: CDR1 SEHNR, CDR2 FQNEAQ (reference sequence). The CDR3 extends over 14 amino acids. The CDR3 nucleotides read TGTGCCAGCAGCTTATCGACGGGGGGCGACGAGCAGTACTTC. Amino acids: CASSLSTGGDEQYF. Based on the CDR3 plus reference TRBV7-9 and TRBJ2-7, the full variable domain is DTGVSQNPRHKITKRGQNVTFRCDPISEHNRLYWYRQTLGQGPEFLTYFQNEAQLEKSRLLSDRFSAERPKGSFSTLEIQRTEQGDSAMYLCASSLSTGGDEQYFGPGTRLTVT.

The V call is TRBV5-4, the J call TRBJ1-1, with D maybe TRBD1 (6 bases). Germline CDR1 is SGHNT and CDR2 is YYREEE (reference sequence). The CDR3 sequence is 11 residues long. V dropped 4 bases and J dropped 10 bases, with 11 bases sitting between them. For the CDR3, the DNA is TGTGCCAGCAGCGCAACAGGGCGAGCTTTCTTT. Its translation: CASSATGRAFF.

J is TRBJ1-5 and V is TRBV28; 8 nucleotides align to TRBD1. This CDR3 has 16 amino acids. The V gene's germline CDR1 is MDHEN and CDR2 SYDVKM. V was pared by 5 bases and J by 5 bases, with 11 bases of the junction left unmatched. The CDR3 coding sequence is TGTGCCAGCAGTCTCCAGGGGGCGCGAGGTCATCAGCCCCAGCATTTT. Protein sequence: CASSLQGARGHQPQHF.

This clone was picked up one time. The CDR3 protein is CASSVGGIANTGELFF. CDR3 nucleotide sequence: TGTGCCAGCAGCGTCGGGGGAATCGCGAACACCGGGGAGCTGTTTTTT. V gene TRBV9 combines with J gene TRBJ2-2; maybe TRBD2 (6 bases). This CDR3 is built from 16 residues. The V gene lost 2 bases and the J gene lost 0 bases, with 11 bases spanning the gap. The germline V gene has CDR1 SGDLS and CDR2 YYNGEE. Full variable domain (outside the CDR3, taken from reference TRBV9 and TRBJ2-2): DSGVTQTPKHLITATGQRVTLRCSPRSGDLSVYWYQQSLDQGLQFLIQYYNGEERAKGNILERFSAQQFPDLHSELNLSSLELGDSALYFCASSVGGIANTGELFFGEGSRLTVL.

The rearrangement links TRBV6-5 to TRBJ2-2; 13 bases line up with TRBD2. The junction had 5 bases not matched to a gene; V was cut back by 7 bases and J by 6 bases. The length of the CDR3 is 15 residues. Germline-derived CDR1 and CDR2 are MNHEY and SVGAGI. CDR3 sequence (DNA): TGTGCCAGCATAAGGACTAGCGGGAGCTCCGGGGAGCTGTTTTTT. Translated, it gives CASIRTSGSSGELFF.

The chain joins TRBV7-9 to TRBJ2-1; D not resolved. In germline, CDR1 is SEHNR, CDR2 FQNEAQ (reference sequence). V gave up 5 bases and J gave up 6 bases, with 8 bases separating them. The CDR3 has 12 amino acids. For the CDR3, the DNA is TGTGCCAGCAGCAGGCTAGGCAATGAGCAGTTCTTC. Its protein is CASSRLGNEQFF. Supplemented by reference TRBV7-9 and TRBJ2-1, the full variable domain reads DTGVSQNPRHKITKRGQNVTFRCDPISEHNRLYWYRQTLGQGPEFLTYFQNEAQLEKSRLLSDRFSAERPKGSFSTLEIQRTEQGDSAMYLCASSRLGNEQFFGPGTRLTVL.

The chain couples TRBV29-1 to TRBJ2-1; 7 nucleotides line up with TRBD1. The CDR3 is made up of 15 amino acids. Trimming cost V 7 bases and J 8 bases; bases outside gene matches: 17. Looked up from germline, CDR1 is SQVTM and CDR2 is ANQGSEA. The CDR3 region has the DNA TGCAGCGACCGCACCGGCCTCGACAGGGCTCATGAGCAGTTCTTC. Translating it yields CSDRTGLDRAHEQFF.

The chain has TRBV5-6 and TRBJ1-4; TRBD1 is a possible D gene (6 bases). V lost 4 bases, J lost 7 bases, and 17 bases lay in between. CDR1 and CDR2 from the germline V gene are SGHDT and YYEEEE. The CDR3 has 15 residues. The CDR3: CASSPQQGRTEKLFF. The CDR3 coding sequence is TGTGCCAGCAGCCCGCAACAGGGACGGACTGAAAAACTGTTTTTT. Variable domain in full (rest from reference TRBV5-6 and TRBJ1-4): DAGVTQSPTHLIKTRGQQVTLRCSPKSGHDTVSWYQQALGQGPQFIFQYYEEEERQRGNFPDRFSGHQFPNYSSELNVNALLLGDSALYLCASSPQQGRTEKLFFGSGTQLSVL.

The CDR3 coding sequence is TGTGCCAGCAGCTCCCAACGCAGGGGAATCGACGAGCAGTACTTC. Translating it yields CASSSQRRGIDEQYF. The chain combines TRBV7-6 with TRBJ2-7; D might be TRBD1 (6 bases). The V gene lost 4 bases and the J gene lost 5 bases, with 18 bases spanning the gap. The CDR3 spans 15 residues. From germline, CDR1 is SGHVS and CDR2 FNYEAQ.

The chain recombines TRBV10-3 with TRBJ2-3, with 7 bases lining up with TRBD2. Germline CDR1 reads ENHRY; CDR2 reads SYGVKD. V lost 3 bases to trimming and J lost 5 bases; unmatched junction nucleotides: 11. The CDR3 contains 16 residues. The CDR3 nucleotides are TGTGCCATCAGTGAAGGGCGGGGGTCTTTCGGAGATACGCAGTATTTT. As protein: CAISEGRGSFGDTQYF.

This sequence joins TRBV6-4 and TRBJ2-1; 9 bases align to TRBD1. The length of the CDR3 is 15 residues. J was trimmed by 9 bases and V by 3 bases; bases with no gene match: 9. Germline CDR1 reads MRHNA; CDR2 reads SNTAGT. The CDR3: CASSEGTGPSGEQFF. The CDR3 DNA follows: TGTGCCAGCAGTGAAGGGACAGGGCCTTCCGGTGAGCAGTTCTTC.

The chain recombines TRBV28 with TRBJ2-1; no reliable D call. The CDR3 length is 13 residues. CDR1 is MDHEN and CDR2 is SYDVKM in the germline V gene. V lost 6 bases to trimming and J lost 8 bases, with 14 bases between them. CDR3 region: CASRRSSVDEQFF. The CDR3 nucleotides read TGTGCCAGCAGGCGTTCTTCGGTCGATGAGCAGTTCTTC.

The chain couples TRBV20-1 to TRBJ2-7; no clear D gene. The germline gives CDR1 DFQATT, CDR2 SNEGSKA (reference sequence). CDR3 length equals 11 residues. V shed 6 bases and J shed 6 bases, with 12 bases lying between them. The CDR3 reads CSAPRSAEQYF. The CDR3 coding sequence is TGCAGTGCCCCCCGGAGCGCCGAGCAGTACTTC.

The chain couples TRBV7-8 to TRBJ2-1, with no clear D. Trimming removed 1 base at V and 8 bases at J, with 21 bases between. The CDR3 runs to 17 residues. Germline values: CDR1 SGHVS, CDR2 FQNEAQ. The CDR3 sequence is CASSLDARQSGGDEQFF. Written as DNA, the CDR3 is TGTGCCAGCAGCTTAGACGCTAGGCAATCCGGTGGCGATGAGCAGTTCTTC.

V and J are TRBV5-1 and TRBJ2-1; the D gene is possibly TRBD2 (5 bases). In germline, CDR1 is SGHRS, CDR2 YFSETQ. The CDR3 has 12 amino acids. Trimming removed 0 bases at V and 8 bases at J, with 6 bases between. The CDR3, as DNA: TGCGCCAGCAGCTTGGACGGGGATGAGCAGTTCTTC. It codes for CASSLDGDEQFF.

The chain employs TRBV19 and TRBJ1-2; D perhaps matches TRBD1 (6 bases). CDR1 LNHDA and CDR2 SQIVND come from the germline V gene (reference sequence). Trimming stripped 4 bases from V and 13 bases from J, with 13 bases between. The CDR3 has 11 amino acids. Written as DNA, the CDR3 is TGTGCCAGTAGTACAGGGGCCGGCGTCACCTTC. Its translation is CASSTGAGVTF. The full variable domain, with the rest looked up from reference TRBV19 and TRBJ1-2, is DGGITQSPKYLFRKEGQNVTLSCEQNLNHDAMYWYRQDPGQGLRLIYYSQIVNDFQKGDIAEGYSVSREKKESFPLTVTSAQKNPTAFYLCASSTGAGVTFGSGTRLTVV.

The chain uses TRBV27 and TRBJ2-1; 7 bases agree with TRBD2. Germline V gives CDR1 MNHEY, CDR2 SMNVEV (reference sequence). V was pared by 3 bases and J by 7 bases, with 6 bases of the junction left unmatched. The length of the CDR3 is 14 residues. CDR3 nucleotide sequence: TGTGCCAGCAGTTTGAGGGAGGGCCTGAATGAGCAGTTCTTC. This gives the protein CASSLREGLNEQFF.

V gene TRBV29-1 combines with J gene TRBJ1-3; D gene uncertain. Germline CDR1 SQVTM, CDR2 ANQGSEA. V was cut by 6 bases and J by 4 bases, with 10 bases left in between. The CDR3 is 12 residues long. The CDR3 reads CSVAIAGNTIYF. The DNA of the CDR3 is TGCAGCGTGGCCATTGCCGGAAACACCATATATTTT. The full variable domain, its missing parts supplied by reference TRBV29-1 and TRBJ1-3, is SAVISQKPSRDICQRGTSLTIQCQVDSQVTMMFWYRQQPGQSLTLIATANQGSEATYESGFVIDKFPISRPNLTFSTLTVSNMSPEDSSIYLCSVAIAGNTIYFGEGSWLTVV.